This T cell receptor (beta chain) stems from a study of breast tumors, draining lymph nodes, adjacent tissues (dated by TCRdb to 2016 to 2018). Broadly, across the study: TCR beta repertoires were compared across tumor, adjacent nontumor tissue and axillary lymph nodes obtained from breast cancer patients. The study was designed to assess the relationships and possible T-cell exchange between tumor, surrounding tissue and draining lymph node repertoires in human breast cancer. The investigation overall reported the following: Rather than being directly demonstrated, the conclusion that tumor T cells originate in lymph nodes was presented as consistent with a hypothesis. Tumor T-cell repertoires showed less diversity than lymph node repertoires and more diversity than nontumor tissue repertoires, and tumor T-cell repertoires showed preferential V and J gene usage. The similarity between tumor and nontumor tissue repertoires was significantly greater in luminal-like breast cancer than in basal-like breast cancer. The data were judged consistent with most tumor T cells deriving from the lymph node and then expanding within tumor tissue.

The lymph node samples were taken from the axillary draining lymph nodes of breast cancer patients. This clonotype was recorded many times. What antigen it recognizes has not been identified. No base quality values were provided; no much bigger clone lies one nucleotide off. TCRdb records Illumina HiSeq 2000 as the sequencer. Multiplex PCR amplification was used to generate the TCR beta chain libraries. High-throughput sequencing was used to analyze the amplified TCR beta chain products. TCRdb took the public reads, trimmed them with fastp at Q25, ran MiXCR for clone calling and kept in-frame beta chains. Entries that share a CDR3 protein sequence are merged under the most common genes and DNA. The sample profile shows 160,000 or so distinct CDR3 sequences; more than 25% of them were found once. The ten largest clones add up to roughly 3.8% of the sample. This sequence was found in a female donor with breast cancer. Some clones in this sample may be carry-over from other donors' samples. Sequenced material: axillary lymph node tissue.

The DNA sequence follows: TGTGCCTGGAGGCCACGGGGACAGGGTTTCAGTGGCTACACCTTC. This codes for CAWRPRGQGFSGYTF. The receptor chain draws on TRBV30 and TRBJ1-2; TRBD1 aligns with 9 central bases. Germline trimming amounts to 3 bases on V and 7 bases on J, with 12 as the count of junction bases outside the gene matches. As encoded in the germline V gene (reference sequence), CDR1 is GTSNPN while CDR2 is SVGIG. CDR3 length: 15 amino acids, cysteine to phenylalanine. The kept DNA is CDR3 alone, 45 bases in frame from the first base. With the rest looked up from the reference TRBV30 and TRBJ1-2 genes rather than sequenced, the full variable domain is SQTIHQWPATLVQPVGSPLSLECTVEGTSNPNLYWYRQAAGRGLQLLFYSVGIGQISSEVPQNLSASRPQDRQFILSSKKLLLSDSGFYLCAWRPRGQGFSGYTFGSGTRLTVV.